The rows below give T cell receptor beta chains drawn from one sample of a study of T cell responses to AZD1222 COVID-19 vaccine. The assay was immunoSEQ multiplex PCR, and TCRdb's table has in-frame clones only and misses some. Of tens of thousands of clones listed, roughly 88% are singletons. The specimen was peripheral blood, collected 28 days after the second AZD1222 dose. The source of these receptors is an adult who received the AZD1222 COVID-19 vaccine. Both conserved end residues are trimmed from each CDR3. Clone size is shown for a subset of rows, as once, few, many or a class of expanded clone.

clone_size	v_call	j_call	cdr3_aa
NA	TRBV18	TRBJ1-2	ATARGGDYGYT
NA	TRBV6-5	TRBJ2-2	ASSYRANTGELF
NA	TRBV28	TRBJ1-1	ASRLDRGKTEAF
NA	TRBV7-2	TRBJ2-1	ASSPRPSYNEQF
NA	TRBV27	TRBJ1-1	ASSPLDRGTEAF
NA	TRBV15	TRBJ2-3	ATSSLVGSDTQY
few	TRBV9	TRBJ1-1	ASSVDPGAANTEAF
NA	TRBV4-3	TRBJ2-1	ASSQIGTMYLHEQF
NA	TRBV3-1/TRBV3-2	TRBJ2-7	ASSQVRGPSYEQY
NA	TRBV5-8	TRBJ1-5	ASSLDQPQH
NA	TRBV12-3/TRBV12-4	TRBJ2-7	ASSFRVYEQY
once	TRBV5-5	TRBJ1-1	ASSHGTTSDAF
once	TRBV7-2	TRBJ2-3	ASSLQQGGTDTQY
NA	TRBV6-6	TRBJ1-2	ASSYRDRSGYT
NA	TRBV11-2	TRBJ1-3	ASSLGQGSGNTIY
NA	TRBV5-6	TRBJ1-1	ASSFWGSAEAF
NA	TRBV28	TRBJ1-1	ASRSQGARTEAF
NA	TRBV6-5	TRBJ1-2	ASRSPGSPYGYT
once	TRBV28	TRBJ1-1	ASRPGTGGMNTEAF
NA	TRBV27	TRBJ2-2	ASSLTGLGYGTGELF
NA	TRBV5-1	TRBJ1-2	ASSFGQGEYGYT
NA	TRBV3-1/TRBV3-2	TRBJ2-5	ASSQVSFLDRDKETQY
NA	TRBV6-6	TRBJ1-2	ASSYGTEYGYT
once	TRBV28	TRBJ1-2	ASSPPRGEEGYT
NA	TRBV12-3/TRBV12-4	TRBJ2-1	ASSFGGEQF
NA	TRBV28	TRBJ1-1	ASSSPQGEAF
NA	TRBV19	TRBJ1-6	ASIGKGPGALH
NA	TRBV28	TRBJ1-1	ASSFGQVEAF
once	TRBV12-3/TRBV12-4	TRBJ1-1	ASSLEPNTEAF
NA	TRBV19	TRBJ1-5	ASSTWTASNQPQH
NA	TRBV28	TRBJ1-2	ASMLTGLYGYT
NA	TRBV15	TRBJ2-1	ATRIPGLPTGEQF
NA	TRBV27	TRBJ1-6	ASSGREYSPLH
NA	TRBV10-3	TRBJ1-3	AIKPGGSLGNTIY
medium-sized	TRBV29-1	TRBJ1-1	SFRGLGTEAF
once	TRBV7-9	TRBJ2-7	ASSLGLRTGPSEQY
NA	TRBV6-1	TRBJ2-7	ASSEAPGAYEQY
NA	TRBV24-1	TRBJ1-2	ATSDSSSDTFGYGYT
once	TRBV3-1/TRBV3-2	TRBJ1-1	ASSKGPVTEAF
NA	TRBV19	TRBJ1-2	ASSIRDSIHGYT
NA	TRBV5-1	TRBJ2-2	ASSLQRRNTGELF
NA	TRBV30	TRBJ1-2	AWSPESRLGYT
NA	TRBV19	TRBJ2-3	ASSQDFRLANTQY
NA	TRBV7-8	TRBJ1-1	ASSLGTASRTEAF
NA	TRBV28	TRBJ1-6	ASSSAGTESSPLH
NA	TRBV5-1	TRBJ2-3	ASSTGQGATDTQY
NA	TRBV2	TRBJ2-7	ASSGAGTGTYEQY